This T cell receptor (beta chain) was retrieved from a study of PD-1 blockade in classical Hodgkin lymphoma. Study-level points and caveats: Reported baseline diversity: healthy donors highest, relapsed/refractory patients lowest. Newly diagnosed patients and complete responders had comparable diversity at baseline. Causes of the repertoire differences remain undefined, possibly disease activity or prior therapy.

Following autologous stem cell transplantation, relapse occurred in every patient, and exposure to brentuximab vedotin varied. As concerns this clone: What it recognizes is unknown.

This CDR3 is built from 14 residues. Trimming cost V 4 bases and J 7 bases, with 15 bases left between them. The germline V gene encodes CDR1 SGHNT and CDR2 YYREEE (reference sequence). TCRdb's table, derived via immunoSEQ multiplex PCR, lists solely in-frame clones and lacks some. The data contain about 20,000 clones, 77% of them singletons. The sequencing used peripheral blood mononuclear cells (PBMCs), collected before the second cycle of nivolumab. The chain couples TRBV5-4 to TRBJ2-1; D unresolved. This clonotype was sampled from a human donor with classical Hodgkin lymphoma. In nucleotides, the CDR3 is TGTGCCAGCAGCAAGGACGCGTCCCGGAATGAGCAGTTCTTC. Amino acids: CASSKDASRNEQFF.